This T cell receptor beta chain was sequenced during a study of HIV-infected children after antiretroviral therapy interruption. Study-wide background: Recorded EBV and CMV exposure existed for most children. In continuous treatment, analyzed samples were from weeks 0, 48 and 150.

CDR1 is MNHEY, CDR2 SMNVEV, per germline (reference sequence). CDR3 length: 15 residues. Trimming cost V 1 base and J 3 bases, with 12 bases left between them. RNA-based 3' RACE libraries used unique molecular identifiers. MiXCR, run by TCRdb on the 3' RACE reads, gives a single entry per CDR3 protein. Among some 90,000 distinct CDR3 sequences, 5.5% to 8.5% were seen once, and the ten largest hold roughly 1%. Treatment in this sample: PENTA 11 planned treatment interruption arm or continuous ART arm. At least 24 weeks of at least three-drug ART, in children 2 to 15 years. The table lists this clonotype with many counts.

This material consisted of CD45RA+ CD4+ T cells from PBMCs, pooled from several time points, taken from a donor given antiretroviral therapy, either interrupted or continuous. The subset denotes: naive CD4+ CD45RA+ CD45RO- T cells. This TCR derives from a pool of human donors with HIV. The chain has TRBV27 and TRBJ1-2; possibly TRBD1 for D (5 bases). The CDR3 DNA sequence: TGTGCCAGCAGTTTATTTACGATCAGGGACTATGGCTACACCTTC. Protein product: CASSLFTIRDYGYTF.